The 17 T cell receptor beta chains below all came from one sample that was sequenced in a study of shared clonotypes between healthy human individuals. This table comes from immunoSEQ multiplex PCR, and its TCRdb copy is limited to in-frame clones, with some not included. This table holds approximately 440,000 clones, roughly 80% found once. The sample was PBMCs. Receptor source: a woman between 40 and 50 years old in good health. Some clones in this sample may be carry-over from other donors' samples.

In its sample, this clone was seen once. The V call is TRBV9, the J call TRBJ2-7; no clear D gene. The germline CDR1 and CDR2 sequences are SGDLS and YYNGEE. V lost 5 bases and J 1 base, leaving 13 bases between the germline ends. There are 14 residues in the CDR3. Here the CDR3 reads CASRDLGCSYEQYF. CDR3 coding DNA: TGTGCCAGCAGGGATCTGGGCTGTTCCTACGAGCAGTACTTC.

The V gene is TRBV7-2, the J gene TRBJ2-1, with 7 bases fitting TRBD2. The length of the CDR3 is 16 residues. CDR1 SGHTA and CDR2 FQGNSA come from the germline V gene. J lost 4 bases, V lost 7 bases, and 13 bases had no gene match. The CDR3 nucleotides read TGTGCCAGCACCCCTGTAGCTGGCGGGGGATACAATGAGCAGTTCTTC. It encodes CASTPVAGGGYNEQFF.

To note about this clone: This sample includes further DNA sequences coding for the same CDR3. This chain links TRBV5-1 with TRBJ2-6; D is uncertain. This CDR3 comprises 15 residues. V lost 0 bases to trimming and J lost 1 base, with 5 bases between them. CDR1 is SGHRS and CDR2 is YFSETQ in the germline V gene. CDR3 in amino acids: CASSLGTSGANVLTF. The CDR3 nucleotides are TGCGCCAGCAGCTTGGGGACGTCTGGGGCCAACGTCCTGACTTTC.

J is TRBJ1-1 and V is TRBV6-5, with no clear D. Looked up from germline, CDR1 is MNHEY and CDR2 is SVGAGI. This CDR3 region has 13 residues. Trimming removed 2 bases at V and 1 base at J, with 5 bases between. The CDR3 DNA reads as TGTGCCAGCAGTTACCAGCAGAACACTGAAGCTTTCTTT. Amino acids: CASSYQQNTEAFF.

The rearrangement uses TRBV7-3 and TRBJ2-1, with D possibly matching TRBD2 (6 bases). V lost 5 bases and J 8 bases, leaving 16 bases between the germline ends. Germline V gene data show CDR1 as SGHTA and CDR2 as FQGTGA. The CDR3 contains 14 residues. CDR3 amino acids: CASSPTRDSDEQFF. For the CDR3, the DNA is TGTGCCAGCAGCCCAACCCGGGACTCGGATGAGCAGTTCTTC.

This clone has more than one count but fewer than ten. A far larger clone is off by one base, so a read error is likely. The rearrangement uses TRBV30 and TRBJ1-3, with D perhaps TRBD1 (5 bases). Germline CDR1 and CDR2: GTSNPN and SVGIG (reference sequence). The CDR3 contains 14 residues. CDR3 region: CAWKSGRTGNTIHF. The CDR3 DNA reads TGTGCCTGGAAGTCGGGGCGGACTGGAAACACCATACATTTT. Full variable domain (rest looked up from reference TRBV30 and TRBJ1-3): SQTIHQWPATLVQPVGSPLSLECTVEGTSNPNLYWYRQAAGRGLQLLFYSVGIGQISSEVPQNLSASRPQDRQFILSSKKLLLSDSGFYLCAWKSGRTGNTIHFGEGSWLTVV.

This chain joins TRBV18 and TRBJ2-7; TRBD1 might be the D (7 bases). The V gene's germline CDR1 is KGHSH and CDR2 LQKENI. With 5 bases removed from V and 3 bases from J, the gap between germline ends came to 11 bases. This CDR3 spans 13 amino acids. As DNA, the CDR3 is TGTGCCAGCTCAGCGGGACAGATCTACGAGCAGTACTTC. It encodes CASSAGQIYEQYF.

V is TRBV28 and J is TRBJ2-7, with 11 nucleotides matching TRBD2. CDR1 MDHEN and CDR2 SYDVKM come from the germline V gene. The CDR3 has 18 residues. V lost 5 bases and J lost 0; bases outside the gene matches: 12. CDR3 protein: CASSNTLAGVVSSYEQYF. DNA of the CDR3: TGTGCCAGCAGTAATACACTAGCGGGGGTGGTAAGCTCCTACGAGCAGTACTTC.

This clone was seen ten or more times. CDR3 loop: CASSLGVTAGVETQYF. The CDR3, as DNA: TGTGCCAGCAGCTTAGGAGTTACGGCGGGAGTCGAGACCCAGTACTTC. The chain recombines TRBV7-6 with TRBJ2-5; 7 bases agree with TRBD2. Germline lookup yields CDR1 SGHVS and CDR2 FNYEAQ. This CDR3 contains 16 residues. J lost 5 bases, V lost 1 base, and 10 bases had no gene match.

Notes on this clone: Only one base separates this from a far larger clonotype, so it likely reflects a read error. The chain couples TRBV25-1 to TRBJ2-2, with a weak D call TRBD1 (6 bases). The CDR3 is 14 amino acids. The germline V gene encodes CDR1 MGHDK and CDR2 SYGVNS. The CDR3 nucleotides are TGTGTCAGCAGTGAATATGAGGGGGCCGGGGAGCTGTTTTTT. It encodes CVSSEYEGAGELFF.

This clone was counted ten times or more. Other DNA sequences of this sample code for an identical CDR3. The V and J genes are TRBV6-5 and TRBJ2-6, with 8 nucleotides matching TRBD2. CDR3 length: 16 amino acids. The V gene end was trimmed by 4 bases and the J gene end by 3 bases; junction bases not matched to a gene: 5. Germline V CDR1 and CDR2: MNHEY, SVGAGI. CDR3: CASSSRGADGANVLTF. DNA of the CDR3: TGTGCCAGCAGTTCGCGGGGGGCGGATGGGGCCAACGTCCTGACTTTC.

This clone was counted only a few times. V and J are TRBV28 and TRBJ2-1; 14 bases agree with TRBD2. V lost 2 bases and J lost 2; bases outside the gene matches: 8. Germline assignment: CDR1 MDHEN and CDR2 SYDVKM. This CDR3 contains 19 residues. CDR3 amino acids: CASSLKGLAGVGTYNEQFF. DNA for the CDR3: TGTGCCAGCAGTTTAAAGGGACTAGCGGGAGTAGGGACCTACAATGAGCAGTTCTTC.

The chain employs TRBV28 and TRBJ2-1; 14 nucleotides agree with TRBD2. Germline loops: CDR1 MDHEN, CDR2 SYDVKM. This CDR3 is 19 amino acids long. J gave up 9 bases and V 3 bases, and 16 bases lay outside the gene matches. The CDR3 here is CASSFQEPSRLAGGREQFF. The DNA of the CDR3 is TGTGCCAGCAGTTTTCAAGAGCCCTCCCGACTAGCGGGAGGGCGTGAGCAGTTCTTC.

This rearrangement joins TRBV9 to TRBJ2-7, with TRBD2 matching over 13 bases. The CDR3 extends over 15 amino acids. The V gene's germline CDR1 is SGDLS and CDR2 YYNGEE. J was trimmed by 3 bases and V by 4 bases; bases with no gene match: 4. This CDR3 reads CASSSWTSGSYEQYF. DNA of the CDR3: TGTGCCAGCAGCTCCTGGACTAGCGGGAGCTACGAGCAGTACTTC.

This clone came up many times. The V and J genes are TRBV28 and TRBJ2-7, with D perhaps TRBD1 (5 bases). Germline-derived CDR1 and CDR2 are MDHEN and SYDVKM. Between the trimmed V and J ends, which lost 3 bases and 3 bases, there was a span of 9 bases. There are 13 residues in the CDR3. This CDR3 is CASSFGRDYEQYF. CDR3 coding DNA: TGTGCCAGCAGTTTCGGCAGGGACTACGAGCAGTACTTC.

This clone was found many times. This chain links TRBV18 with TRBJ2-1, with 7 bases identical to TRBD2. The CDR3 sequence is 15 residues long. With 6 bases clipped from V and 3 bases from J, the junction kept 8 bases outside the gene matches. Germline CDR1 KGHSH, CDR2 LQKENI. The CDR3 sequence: CASSEAPGGYNEQFF. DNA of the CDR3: TGTGCCAGCTCGGAAGCTCCGGGGGGCTACAATGAGCAGTTCTTC.

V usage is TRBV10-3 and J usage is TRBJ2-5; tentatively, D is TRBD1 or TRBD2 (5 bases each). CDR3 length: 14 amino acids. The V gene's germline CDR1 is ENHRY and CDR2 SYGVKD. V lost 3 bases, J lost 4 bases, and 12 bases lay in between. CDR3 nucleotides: TGTGCCATCAGTGATAGTAGGGGAGCAGAGACCCAGTACTTC. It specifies CAISDSRGAETQYF.